This TCR beta chain was obtained from a study of T cells in Graves' hyperthyroidism and ophthalmopathy. TCR beta CDR3 regions were amplified from RNA. The TCR CDR3 first-round RT-PCR relied on the HTBI primer set. MiXCR, run by TCRdb on the multiplex PCR reads, gives a single entry per CDR3 protein. The repertoire holds roughly 350,000 distinct CDR3 sequences, 12% to 15% seen once, with about 37% in the top ten. This clonotype was observed at least ten times. The sample consisted of blood. This TCR was recovered from a woman aged 40 to 50 with Graves' ophthalmopathy.

The CDR3 bases are TGTGCCACCAGTGACCCCGCGGGCCCAGCAGGGGCGGACACCATATATTTT. Translation gives CATSDPAGPAGADTIYF. The chain is built from TRBV24-1 and TRBJ1-3; D is possibly TRBD1 (6 bases). CDR3 length: 17 amino acids. V gave up 4 bases and J gave up 8 bases, with 23 bases separating them. CDR1 and CDR2 (germline): KGHDR, SFDVKD.